Presented here are 6 T cell receptor beta chains from one specimen sequenced in a study of neurological immune-mediated disorders. TCRdb ran MiXCR on the 5' RACE reads and lists one entry per CDR3 protein. This sample has some 48,000 distinct CDR3 sequences, with 10% found just once. Sequencing was done on a sample of PBMCs. The receptors come from a woman between 40 and 55 years old with HTLV-1-associated myelopathy (HAM/TSP).

At least ten counts were recorded for this clonotype. The chain employs TRBV4-1 and TRBJ1-6, with D uncertain. Trimming took 0 bases from V and 7 from J, leaving 13 bases between them. Germline values: CDR1 MGHRA, CDR2 YSYEKL. The CDR3 covers 16 residues. CDR3 sequence reads: CASSQEITARNSPLHF. The CDR3 DNA reads as TGCGCCAGCAGCCAAGAAATTACAGCTAGAAATTCACCCCTCCACTTT.

In its sample, this clonotype was seen a few times. Here the CDR3 DNA reads TGTGCCAGCAGCCAAGATCAGGGCAGGGATGGCTACACCTTC. Amino acids: CASSQDQGRDGYTF. The chain has TRBV3-1 and TRBJ1-2, with D perhaps TRBD1 (5 bases). CDR3 size: 14 residues. Trimming removed 0 bases at V and 6 bases at J, with 11 bases between. Germline CDR1 is LGHDT and CDR2 is YNNKEL (reference sequence). The full variable domain, completed using reference TRBV3-1 and TRBJ1-2, is DTAVSQTPKYLVTQMGNDKSIKCEQNLGHDTMYWYKQDSKKFLKIMFSYNNKELIINETVPNRFSPKSPDKAHLNLHINSLELGDSAVYFCASSQDQGRDGYTFGSGTRLTVV.

In this sample, this clonotype turned up many times. The genes are TRBV12-3 or TRBV12-4 and TRBJ2-7, with TRBD1 identical over 10 bases. This CDR3 region has 14 residues. The V and J ends lost 5 bases and 5 bases, in that order; junction bases with no gene match: 6. The CDR3 DNA reads TGTGCCAGCAGTCGGACAGGGGGTACGAACGAGCAGTACTTC. Protein product: CASSRTGGTNEQYF.

This chain links TRBV7-8 with TRBJ2-2; D perhaps matches TRBD1 (5 bases). V dropped 4 bases and J dropped 6 bases, with 9 bases sitting between them. CDR1 and CDR2 (germline): SGHVS, FQNEAQ. The CDR3 is made up of 13 amino acids. This CDR3 reads CASSSTGAGELFF. The CDR3 DNA reads TGTGCCAGCAGCTCAACAGGCGCCGGGGAGCTGTTTTTT.

In this sample, this clonotype turned up a few times. The chain is built from TRBV5-1 and TRBJ1-1; D might be TRBD1 (5 bases). The germline V and J ends were trimmed by 1 base and 4 bases, with 11 bases remaining between them. The germline V gene encodes CDR1 SGHRS and CDR2 YFSETQ. The CDR3 runs 14 residues. CDR3 bases: TGCGCCAGCAGCTTGACAGGTTCGTCCACTGAAGCTTTCTTT. The encoded protein is CASSLTGSSTEAFF.

This clonotype has ten or more counts. This chain connects TRBV9 to TRBJ2-3, with 11 nucleotides matching TRBD2. The CDR3 sequence is 17 residues long. Germline V gives CDR1 SGDLS, CDR2 YYNGEE. J lost 5 bases, V lost 0 bases, and 8 bases had no gene match. The CDR3 DNA sequence: TGTGCCAGCAGCGTAGGTCTTAGCGGGGGGGCGAGAGATACGCAGTATTTT. Translated: CASSVGLSGGARDTQYF.